Each of the 25 T cell receptor beta chains below was sequenced from the same sample in a study of blood T cell repertoires in COVID-19. Generated by immunoSEQ multiplex PCR, the TCRdb table keeps only in-frame clones and is missing some. The data contain 150,000 to 200,000 clones, under 85% of them seen just once; the ten biggest clones take up more than 8%. The sequenced sample consisted of peripheral blood. These receptors all stem from a woman of 80 years or more with acute or convalescent COVID-19.

The genes are TRBV15 and TRBJ2-1, with D tentatively TRBD1 (5 bases). The germline gives CDR1 LNHNV, CDR2 YYDKDF (reference sequence). V was pared by 3 bases and J by 7 bases, with 10 bases between. The CDR3 spans 13 residues. CDR3 protein: CATSSAAGNEQFF. The CDR3 DNA follows: TGTGCCACCAGCAGCGCGGCAGGGAATGAGCAGTTCTTC.

The chain carries TRBV5-6 and TRBJ2-7; no definite D call. There are 12 residues in the CDR3. The V end was cut by 1 base, the J end by 4 bases, with 6 bases between. The germline CDR1 and CDR2 sequences are SGHDT and YYEEEE. CDR3 loop: CASSLRGYEQYF. CDR3 bases: TGTGCCAGCAGCTTGCGAGGTTACGAGCAGTACTTC.

The V and J genes are TRBV10-1 and TRBJ1-5; weak D call: TRBD1 (6 bases). Germline V gene data show CDR1 as WNHNN and CDR2 as SYGVQD (reference sequence). The CDR3 consists of 14 residues. With 3 bases removed from V and 5 bases from J, the gap between germline ends came to 11 bases. CDR3 DNA sequence: TGCGCCAGCAGTGATGGGGGCGCGGATCAGCCCCAGCATTTT. This encodes CASSDGGADQPQHF.

The chain carries TRBV19 and TRBJ1-1; TRBD1 agrees at 9 bases. The CDR3 has 14 residues. The V segment lost 1 base and the J segment 4 bases; nucleotides outside the gene matches: 1. The germline CDR1 and CDR2 sequences are LNHDA and SQIVND (reference sequence). CDR3 in DNA: TGTGCCAGTAGTATAGGGGGACAGGGCACTGAAGCTTTCTTT. Translated, it gives CASSIGGQGTEAFF.

With regard to this clone: A read error may explain this, as a much larger clone is one base away. The rearrangement joins TRBV7-2 to TRBJ2-7; 10 bases line up with TRBD2. This CDR3 spans 13 amino acids. Looked up from germline, CDR1 is SGHTA and CDR2 is FQGNSA. CDR3 coding DNA: TGTGCCAGCAGCATAGCGGGGGGCTACGAGCAGTACTTC. It encodes CASSIAGGYEQYF.

The table lists this clone with a count of one. The chain joins TRBV4-1 to TRBJ2-7, with 12 bases that match TRBD2. The V and J ends lost 4 bases and 2 bases, in that order; junction bases with no gene match: 12. The germline CDR1 and CDR2 sequences are MGHRA and YSYEKL. The CDR3 is made up of 18 amino acids. CDR3 DNA sequence: TGCGCCAGCAGCCCCAGGATGGGGACTAGCGGGCTTCCCTACGAGCAGTACTTC. Protein: CASSPRMGTSGLPYEQYF.

The CDR3 reads CATSRGPHSGNTIYF. The CDR3 bases are TGTGCCACCAGCAGAGGGCCGCACTCTGGAAACACCATATATTTT. The rearrangement links TRBV15 to TRBJ1-3; D not certain. The germline V and J ends were trimmed by 1 base and 0 bases, with 7 bases remaining between them. The CDR3 length is 15 residues. CDR1 and CDR2 (germline): LNHNV, YYDKDF (reference sequence).

The chain carries TRBV25-1 and TRBJ2-5; 11 bases agree with TRBD2. Germline loops: CDR1 MGHDK, CDR2 SYGVNS. J lost 7 bases, V lost 0 bases, and 4 bases had no gene match. The CDR3 sequence is 15 residues long. The CDR3 protein is CASSEYTSGSRTQYF. CDR3 nucleotides: TGTGCCAGCAGTGAATACACTAGCGGGAGTCGGACCCAGTACTTC.

This chain joins TRBV11-2 and TRBJ2-7; D gene unclear. V gave up 5 bases and J gave up 2 bases, with 10 bases separating them. CDR3 length equals 13 residues. Germline V gene lookup returns CDR1 SGHAT and CDR2 FQNNGV. Here the CDR3 DNA reads TGTGCCAGCAGCCCCCTGCGGACCTACGAGCAGTACTTC. Encoded protein: CASSPLRTYEQYF.

The chain recombines TRBV2 with TRBJ2-3, with 7 bases aligning to TRBD1. The CDR3 contains 14 residues. The germline gives CDR1 SNHLY, CDR2 FYNNEI. V was clipped by 5 bases and J by 8 bases; unmatched bases: 10. CDR3 nucleotide sequence: TGTGCCAGCAGTTGGGACAGCAAATGGGGTACGCAGTATTTT. Translation: CASSWDSKWGTQYF.

This clone was seen only a few times. The CDR3 loop is CAIMYRDTGELFF. The CDR3 DNA is TGTGCCATCATGTACAGAGACACCGGGGAGCTGTTTTTT. This chain links TRBV10-3 with TRBJ2-2; no firm D call. The length of the CDR3 is 13 residues. V shed 7 bases and J shed 3 bases, with 9 bases lying between them. Germline V lookup: CDR1 ENHRY, CDR2 SYGVKD.

This chain uses TRBV2 with TRBJ1-2; D gene ambiguous. This CDR3 comprises 15 residues. The V gene lost 2 bases and the J gene lost 8 bases, with 18 bases spanning the gap. Per the germline V gene, CDR1 is SNHLY and CDR2 is FYNNEI. This chain's CDR3 is CASSENEEGFHGYTF. CDR3 sequence (DNA): TGTGCCAGCAGTGAAAACGAAGAGGGATTCCACGGCTACACCTTC.

The CDR3, as DNA: TGTGCCTGGGCTTGGCAGGGAAGTGAAAAACTGTTTTTT. Protein product: CAWAWQGSEKLFF. The chain recombines TRBV30 with TRBJ1-4; the D gene is possibly TRBD1 (5 bases). Trimming shortened V by 5 bases and J by 7 bases, and 14 bases separated the two germline ends. Germline CDR1 GTSNPN, CDR2 SVGIG (reference sequence). The CDR3 is made up of 13 amino acids. Using reference TRBV30 and TRBJ1-4 for the parts outside the CDR3, the full variable domain is SQTIHQWPATLVQPVGSPLSLECTVEGTSNPNLYWYRQAAGRGLQLLFYSVGIGQISSEVPQNLSASRPQDRQFILSSKKLLLSDSGFYLCAWAWQGSEKLFFGSGTQLSVL.

This sequence joins TRBV6-1 and TRBJ2-5; 7 bases fit TRBD1. The CDR3 length is 14 residues. Germline CDR1 is MNHNS and CDR2 is SASEGT. Trimming at V came to 3 bases and at J to 7 bases, leaving 8 bases not matched to a gene. In nucleotides, the CDR3 is TGTGCCAGCAGTGATGTACAGGGGCTGGGGACCCAGTACTTC. As protein: CASSDVQGLGTQYF.

The chain links TRBV3-1 (or the pseudogene TRBV3-2) to TRBJ2-1; tentatively, D is TRBD1 (6 bases). The ends were cut back, 0 bases at V and 4 bases at J, with 13 bases in the middle. CDR1 and CDR2 (germline): LGHDT, YNNKEL (reference sequence). The CDR3 consists of 16 residues. The CDR3 coding sequence is TGTGCCAGCAGCCAAGATCTACAGGGAAGGTACAATGAGCAGTTCTTC. It specifies CASSQDLQGRYNEQFF.

The CDR3 region has the DNA TGTGCCAGCAGTTACTTACCCCCCAGGGACTACGAGCAGTACTTC. Amino acid sequence: CASSYLPPRDYEQYF. The chain joins TRBV6-5 to TRBJ2-7, with a tentative D call TRBD1 (5 bases). The germline V gene encodes CDR1 MNHEY and CDR2 SVGAGI. V dropped 1 base and J dropped 3 bases, with 13 bases sitting between them. This CDR3 has 15 amino acids.

In this sample, this clone turned up a few times. V gene TRBV5-8 combines with J gene TRBJ1-6; weak D call: TRBD1 (5 bases). Germline CDR1 SGHTS, CDR2 YDEGEE. Trimming pared 6 bases from V and 4 bases from J, leaving 11 bases between. The CDR3 sequence is 14 residues long. In DNA form, the CDR3 reads TGTGCCAGCACCCCTGACAGATATAATTCACCCCTCCACTTT. It specifies CASTPDRYNSPLHF.

The chain links TRBV15 to TRBJ2-1; TRBD1 agrees at 7 bases. The J segment lost 8 bases and the V segment lost 6 bases, leaving 10 bases of the junction unmatched. This CDR3 is built from 14 residues. CDR1 LNHNV and CDR2 YYDKDF come from the germline V gene (reference sequence). The CDR3 sequence: CATRVPDRDDEQFF. In DNA, the CDR3 is TGTGCCACCAGGGTACCTGACAGGGATGATGAGCAGTTCTTC.

The CDR3 nucleotides are TGCGCCAGCAGCCAGTGGGACAGGGTGAACACTGAAGCTTTCTTT. Protein: CASSQWDRVNTEAFF. The rearrangement uses TRBV4-1 and TRBJ1-1; 9 nucleotides match TRBD1. Trimming took 3 bases from V and 0 from J; bases not matched to a gene: 2. Germline V gene data show CDR1 as MGHRA and CDR2 as YSYEKL. This CDR3 is built from 15 residues.

The V gene is TRBV6-2 or TRBV6-3, the J gene TRBJ1-5; TRBD1 is a possible D gene (5 bases). V was clipped by 2 bases and J by 0 bases, with 8 bases between them. The CDR3 runs to 15 residues. Germline V CDR1 and CDR2: MNHEY, SVGEGT. CDR3 loop: CASSYGGGSNQPQHF. The CDR3 region has the DNA TGTGCCAGCAGTTACGGCGGGGGTAGCAATCAGCCCCAGCATTTT.

This chain links TRBV27 with TRBJ2-7, with 7 bases identical to TRBD1. Trimming cost V 3 bases and J 0 bases; bases outside gene matches: 2. Germline V gene data show CDR1 as MNHEY and CDR2 as SMNVEV (reference sequence). CDR3 length: 14 residues. CDR3 nucleotides: TGTGCCAGCAGTTTCAGGGGGAGCTCCTACGAGCAGTACTTC. It yields the protein CASSFRGSSYEQYF.

The CDR3 loop reads CASSPPGRNEQFF. The DNA for the CDR3 is TGTGCCAGCAGCCCCCCGGGTCGCAATGAGCAGTTCTTC. The V gene is TRBV6-5, the J gene TRBJ2-1; D is unresolved. Looked up from germline, CDR1 is MNHEY and CDR2 is SVGAGI. The CDR3 is 13 residues long. Trimming took 6 bases from V and 6 from J, leaving 12 bases between them.

The chain combines TRBV27 with TRBJ2-1, with D possibly being TRBD2 (6 bases). The germline V and J ends were trimmed by 6 bases and 4 bases, with 22 bases remaining between them. The CDR3 extends over 17 amino acids. Germline CDR1 and CDR2: MNHEY and SMNVEV (reference sequence). CDR3 loop: CASSDLKLSGTYNEQFF. The DNA for the CDR3 is TGTGCCAGCAGCGACTTGAAGCTTTCCGGGACTTACAATGAGCAGTTCTTC.

The J gene is TRBJ1-4, the V gene TRBV5-4; 7 positions match TRBD1. Germline V gives CDR1 SGHNT, CDR2 YYREEE (reference sequence). CDR3 length: 14 residues. J lost 7 bases, V lost 7 bases, and 10 bases had no gene match. For the CDR3, the DNA is TGTGCCAGCGGGCCAGGGGGATCAGGTGAAAAACTGTTTTTT. Protein sequence: CASGPGGSGEKLFF. Using reference TRBV5-4 and TRBJ1-4 for the parts outside the CDR3, the full variable domain is ETGVTQSPTHLIKTRGQQVTLRCSSQSGHNTVSWYQQALGQGPQFIFQYYREEENGRGNFPPRFSGLQFPNYSSELNVNALELDDSALYLCASGPGGSGEKLFFGSGTQLSVL.

This rearrangement joins TRBV2 to TRBJ2-3, with 8 bases aligning to TRBD1. Germline assignment: CDR1 SNHLY and CDR2 FYNNEI. V lost 6 bases to trimming and J lost 1 base; unmatched junction nucleotides: 9. The CDR3 has 16 residues. CDR3 loop: CASRTPPGQGTDTQYF. The CDR3 nucleotides read TGTGCCAGCAGAACTCCACCGGGACAGGGCACAGATACGCAGTATTTT.